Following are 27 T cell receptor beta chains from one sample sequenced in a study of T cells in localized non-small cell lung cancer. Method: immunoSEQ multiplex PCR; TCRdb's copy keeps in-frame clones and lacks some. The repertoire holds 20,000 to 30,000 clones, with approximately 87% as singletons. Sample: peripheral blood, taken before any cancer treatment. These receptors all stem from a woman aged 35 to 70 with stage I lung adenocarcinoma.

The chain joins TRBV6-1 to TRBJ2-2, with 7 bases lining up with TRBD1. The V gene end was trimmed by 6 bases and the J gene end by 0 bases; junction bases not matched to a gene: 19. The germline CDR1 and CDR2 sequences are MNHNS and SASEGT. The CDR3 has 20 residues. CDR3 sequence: CASRERYSDRALANTGELFF. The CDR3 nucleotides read TGTGCCAGCAGGGAACGGTACTCCGACAGGGCCCTCGCGAACACCGGGGAGCTGTTTTTT.

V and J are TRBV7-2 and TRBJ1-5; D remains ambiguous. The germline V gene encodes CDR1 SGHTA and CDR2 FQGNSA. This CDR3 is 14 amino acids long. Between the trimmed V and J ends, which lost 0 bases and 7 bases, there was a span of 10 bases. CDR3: CASSLAWEGQPQHF. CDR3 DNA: TGTGCCAGCAGCTTAGCCTGGGAAGGACAGCCCCAGCATTTT.

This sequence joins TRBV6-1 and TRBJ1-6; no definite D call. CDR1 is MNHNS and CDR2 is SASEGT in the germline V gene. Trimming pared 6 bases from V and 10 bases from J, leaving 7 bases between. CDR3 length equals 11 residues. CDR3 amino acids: CASRRESPLHF. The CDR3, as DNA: TGTGCCAGCAGGCGGGAGTCACCCCTCCACTTT.

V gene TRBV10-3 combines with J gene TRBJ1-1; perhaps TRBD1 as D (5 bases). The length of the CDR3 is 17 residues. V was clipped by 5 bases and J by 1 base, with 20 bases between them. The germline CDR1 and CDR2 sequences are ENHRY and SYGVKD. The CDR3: CAISKSLGTAGNTEAFF. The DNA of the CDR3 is TGTGCCATCAGTAAATCCCTCGGGACCGCGGGGAACACTGAAGCTTTCTTT.

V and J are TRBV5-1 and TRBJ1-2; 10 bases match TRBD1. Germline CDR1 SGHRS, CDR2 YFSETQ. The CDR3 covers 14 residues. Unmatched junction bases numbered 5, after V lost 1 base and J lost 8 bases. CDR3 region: CASSLTGTGVGYTF. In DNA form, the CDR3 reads TGCGCCAGCAGCTTGACCGGGACAGGGGTAGGCTACACCTTC.

The CDR3 region has the DNA TGCGCCAGCAGCCTACGACAGGGAGGCCTTGGAAACACCATATATTTT. Translating gives CASSLRQGGLGNTIYF. This rearrangement joins TRBV5-1 to TRBJ1-3, with 7 bases matching TRBD1. This CDR3 is 16 amino acids long. V shed 4 bases, J shed 3 bases, and the junction held 10 bases outside the gene matches. Looked up from germline, CDR1 is SGHRS and CDR2 is YFSETQ.

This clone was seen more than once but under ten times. CDR3 sequence reads: CASSELTGGTGETQYF. The CDR3 DNA sequence: TGTGCCAGCAGCGAACTTACAGGGGGCACTGGAGAGACCCAGTACTTC. The V call is TRBV9, the J call TRBJ2-5, with 9 bases matching TRBD1. V shed 3 bases and J 4 bases; nucleotides not matched to a gene: 10. The CDR3 totals 16 residues. Per the germline V gene, CDR1 is SGDLS and CDR2 is YYNGEE.

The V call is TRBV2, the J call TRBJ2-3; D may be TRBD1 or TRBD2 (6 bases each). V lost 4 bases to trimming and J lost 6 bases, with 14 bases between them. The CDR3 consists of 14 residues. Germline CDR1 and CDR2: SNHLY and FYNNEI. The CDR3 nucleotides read TGTGCCAGCAGTGTTGATGGGGGGCTCGATACGCAGTATTTT. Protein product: CASSVDGGLDTQYF.

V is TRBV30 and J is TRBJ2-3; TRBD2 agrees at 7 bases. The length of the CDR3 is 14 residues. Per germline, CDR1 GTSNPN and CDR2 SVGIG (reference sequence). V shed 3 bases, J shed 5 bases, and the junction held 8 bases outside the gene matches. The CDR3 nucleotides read TGTGCCTGGAGAGTGGGGCGGGGGATAGATACGCAGTATTTT. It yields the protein CAWRVGRGIDTQYF.

This chain's CDR3 is CASSLSQGGEQFF. CDR3 in DNA: TGTGCCAGCAGCTTATCCCAGGGAGGTGAGCAGTTCTTC. The chain is built from TRBV7-2 and TRBJ2-1; a possible D gene is TRBD2 (6 bases). CDR1 is SGHTA and CDR2 is FQGNSA in the germline V gene. The CDR3 runs 13 residues. V lost 2 bases to trimming and J lost 9 bases, with 11 bases between them.

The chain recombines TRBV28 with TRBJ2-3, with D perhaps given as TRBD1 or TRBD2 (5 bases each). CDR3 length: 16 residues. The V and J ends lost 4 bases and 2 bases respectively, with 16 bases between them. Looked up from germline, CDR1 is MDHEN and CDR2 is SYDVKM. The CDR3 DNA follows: TGTGCCAGCAGTTCTACATGGGGGTTCAACACAGATACGCAGTATTTT. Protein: CASSSTWGFNTDTQYF.

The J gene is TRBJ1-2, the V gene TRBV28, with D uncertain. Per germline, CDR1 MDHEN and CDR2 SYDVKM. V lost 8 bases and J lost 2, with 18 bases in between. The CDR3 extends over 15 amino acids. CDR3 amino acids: CASSQAFPSNYGYTF. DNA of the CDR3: TGTGCCAGCTCCCAAGCATTCCCCTCAAACTATGGCTACACCTTC.

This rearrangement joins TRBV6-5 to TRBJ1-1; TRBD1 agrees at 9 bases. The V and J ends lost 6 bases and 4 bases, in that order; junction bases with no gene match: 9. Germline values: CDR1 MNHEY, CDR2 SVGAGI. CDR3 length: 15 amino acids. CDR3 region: CASRPLGQGSTEAFF. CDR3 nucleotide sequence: TGTGCCAGCAGACCGCTGGGACAGGGAAGCACTGAAGCTTTCTTT.

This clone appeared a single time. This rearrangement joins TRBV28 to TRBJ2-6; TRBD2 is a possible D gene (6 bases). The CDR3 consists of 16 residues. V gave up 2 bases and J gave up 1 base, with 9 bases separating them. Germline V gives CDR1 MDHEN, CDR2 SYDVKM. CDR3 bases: TGTGCCAGCAGTTTAGGGGGGACGTCTGGGGCCAACGTCCTGACTTTC. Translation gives CASSLGGTSGANVLTF.

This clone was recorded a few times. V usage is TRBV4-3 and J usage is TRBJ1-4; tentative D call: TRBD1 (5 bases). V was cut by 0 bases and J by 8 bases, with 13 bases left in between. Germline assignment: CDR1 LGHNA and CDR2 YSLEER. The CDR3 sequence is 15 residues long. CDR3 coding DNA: TGCGCCAGCAGCCAAGATGGGGAGGGGTCAGAAAAACTGTTTTTT. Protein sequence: CASSQDGEGSEKLFF.

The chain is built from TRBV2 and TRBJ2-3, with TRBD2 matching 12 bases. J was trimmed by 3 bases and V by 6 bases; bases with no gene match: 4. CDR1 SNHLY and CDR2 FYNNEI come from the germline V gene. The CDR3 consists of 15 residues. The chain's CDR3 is CASRLLAGGTDTQYF. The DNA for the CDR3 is TGTGCCAGCAGACTACTAGCGGGGGGAACAGATACGCAGTATTTT.

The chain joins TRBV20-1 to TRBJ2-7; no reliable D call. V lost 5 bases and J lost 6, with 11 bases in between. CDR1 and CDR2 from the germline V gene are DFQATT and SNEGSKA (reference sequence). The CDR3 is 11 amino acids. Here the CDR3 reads CSAQDAPEQYF. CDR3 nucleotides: TGCAGTGCTCAAGACGCGCCCGAGCAGTACTTC.

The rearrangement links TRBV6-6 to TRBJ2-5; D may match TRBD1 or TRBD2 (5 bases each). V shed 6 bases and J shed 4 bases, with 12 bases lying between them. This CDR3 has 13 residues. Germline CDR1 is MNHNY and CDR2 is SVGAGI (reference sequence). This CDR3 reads CASSPGTGETQYF. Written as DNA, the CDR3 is TGTGCCAGCAGCCCTGGGACGGGAGAGACCCAGTACTTC.

The CDR3 is CASSIRDAKYTEAFF. The CDR3 DNA reads as TGTGCCAGTAGTATAAGGGACGCGAAGTACACTGAAGCTTTCTTT. J is TRBJ1-1 and V is TRBV19, with D maybe TRBD1 (5 bases). V lost 2 bases and J lost 3, with 13 bases in between. Germline V lookup: CDR1 LNHDA, CDR2 SQIVND (reference sequence). This CDR3 comprises 15 residues.

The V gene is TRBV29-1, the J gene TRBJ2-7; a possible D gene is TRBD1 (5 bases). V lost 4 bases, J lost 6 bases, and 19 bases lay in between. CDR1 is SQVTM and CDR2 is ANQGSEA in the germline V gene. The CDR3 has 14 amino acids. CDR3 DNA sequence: TGCAGCGTTGGGGCAGGGATGGGTATAGGCGAGCAGTACTTC. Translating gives CSVGAGMGIGEQYF.

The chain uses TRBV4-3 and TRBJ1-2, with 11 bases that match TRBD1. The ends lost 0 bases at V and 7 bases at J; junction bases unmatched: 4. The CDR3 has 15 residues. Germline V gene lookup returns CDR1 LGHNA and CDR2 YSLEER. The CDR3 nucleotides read TGCGCCAGCAGCCAAGAGCCCGGGACAGGGGGTGGCTACACCTTC. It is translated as CASSQEPGTGGGYTF.

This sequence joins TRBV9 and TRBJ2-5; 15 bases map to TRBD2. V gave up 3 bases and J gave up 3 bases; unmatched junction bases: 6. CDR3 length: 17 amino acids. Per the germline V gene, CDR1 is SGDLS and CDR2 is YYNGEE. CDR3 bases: TGTGCCAGCAGCGAAGGGACTAGCGGGGGGCTCAAAGAGACCCAGTACTTC. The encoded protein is CASSEGTSGGLKETQYF.

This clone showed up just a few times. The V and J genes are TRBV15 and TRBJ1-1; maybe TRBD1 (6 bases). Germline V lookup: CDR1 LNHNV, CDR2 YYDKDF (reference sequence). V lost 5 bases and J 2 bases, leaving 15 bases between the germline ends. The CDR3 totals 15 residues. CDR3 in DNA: TGTGCCACCAGCGCTATTCCGGGACAAAACACTGAAGCTTTCTTT. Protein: CATSAIPGQNTEAFF.

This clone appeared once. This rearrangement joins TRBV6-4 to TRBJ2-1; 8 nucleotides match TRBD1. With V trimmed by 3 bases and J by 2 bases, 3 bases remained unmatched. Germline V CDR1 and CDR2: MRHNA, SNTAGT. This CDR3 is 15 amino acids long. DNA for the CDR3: TGTGCCAGCAGTGAACAGGGGGGTACCTACAATGAGCAGTTCTTC. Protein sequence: CASSEQGGTYNEQFF.

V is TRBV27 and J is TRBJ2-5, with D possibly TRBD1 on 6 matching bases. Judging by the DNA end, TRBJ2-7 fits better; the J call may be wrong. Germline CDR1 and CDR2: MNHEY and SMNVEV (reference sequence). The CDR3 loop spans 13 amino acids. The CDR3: CASSFQGTYEQYF. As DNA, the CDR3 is TGTGCCAGCAGTTTCCAGGGGACCTACGAGCAGTACTTC.

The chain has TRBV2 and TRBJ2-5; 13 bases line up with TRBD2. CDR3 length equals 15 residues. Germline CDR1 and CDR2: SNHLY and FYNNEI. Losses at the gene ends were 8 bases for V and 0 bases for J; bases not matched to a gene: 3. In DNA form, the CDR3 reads TGTGCCAGCGGGACTAGCGGGGCGTACCAAGAGACCCAGTACTTC. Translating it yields CASGTSGAYQETQYF.

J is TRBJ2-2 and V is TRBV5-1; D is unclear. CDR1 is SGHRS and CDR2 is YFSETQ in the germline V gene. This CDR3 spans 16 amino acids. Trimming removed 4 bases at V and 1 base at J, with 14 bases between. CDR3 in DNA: TGCGCCAGCAGCCCGGTGTTGAGTTTGAACACCGGGGAGCTGTTTTTT. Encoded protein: CASSPVLSLNTGELFF.